This T cell receptor beta chain stems from a study of control samples from healthy donors and cancer patients. The CDR3 has 15 residues. In germline, CDR1 is MNHNY, CDR2 SVGAGI (reference sequence). V gave up 8 bases and J gave up 6 bases; unmatched junction bases: 14. Clones were sequenced by immunoSEQ multiplex PCR, and TCRdb holds only the in-frame ones, with some missing. The table lists 150,000 to 200,000 clones, around nine tenths of them singletons. V gene TRBV6-6 combines with J gene TRBJ2-3; 7 nucleotides align to TRBD2. The receptor's source is a man in his thirties or forties in good health. Sequencing was performed on blood. CDR3 DNA sequence: TGTGCCAGCCTACCGGGGGGAGTAGCGATTGATACGCAGTATTTT. It encodes CASLPGGVAIDTQYF.